The entry below describes one T cell receptor beta chain. Its specificity is unknown. This sample is part of a study of graft-versus-host responses after intestinal transplantation. The overall study: Induction with anti-thymocyte globulin, then tacrolimus and steroids for roughly 3 years, was given to all recipients.

Using immunoSEQ multiplex PCR, the repertoire was profiled, and TCRdb retains in-frame clones only, with some absent. The sample shows 28,000 or so clones, roughly 80% of them seen only once. General study points: The authors found GvH clones in recipient marrow, some appearing first in ileum or blood. Declines in HvG clones occurring early post-transplant were associated with peak circulating GvH clone levels.

Trimming at V came to 2 bases and at J to 6 bases, leaving 7 bases not matched to a gene. CDR3 length: 16 amino acids. Germline V gene data show CDR1 as MNHEY and CDR2 as SMNVEV (reference sequence). The source of this sequence is a human donor who received an intestinal transplant. The rearrangement uses TRBV27 and TRBJ2-1, with 10 nucleotides matching TRBD1. The source material was unstimulated CD8+ T cells sorted from spleen or lymph node cells, sampled before intestinal transplant. The CDR3 here is CASSLGGTGVTNEQFF. CDR3 coding DNA: TGTGCCAGCAGTTTAGGAGGGACAGGGGTCACCAATGAGCAGTTCTTC.